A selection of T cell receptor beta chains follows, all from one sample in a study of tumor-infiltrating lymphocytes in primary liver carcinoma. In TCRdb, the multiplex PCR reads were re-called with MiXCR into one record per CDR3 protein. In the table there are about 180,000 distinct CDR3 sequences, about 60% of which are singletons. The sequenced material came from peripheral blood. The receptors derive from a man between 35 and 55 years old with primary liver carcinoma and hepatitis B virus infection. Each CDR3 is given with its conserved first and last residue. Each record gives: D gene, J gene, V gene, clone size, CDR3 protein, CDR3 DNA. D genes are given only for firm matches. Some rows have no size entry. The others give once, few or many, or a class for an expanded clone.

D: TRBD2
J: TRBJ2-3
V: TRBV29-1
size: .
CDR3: CSVARGTSGTDTQYF
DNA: TGCAGCGTTGCCCGTGGGACTAGCGGCACAGATACGCAGTATTTT

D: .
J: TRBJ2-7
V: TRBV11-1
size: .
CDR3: CASSSDSASCEQYF
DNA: TGTGCCAGCAGCTCAGACTCCGCCTCCTGCGAGCAGTACTTC

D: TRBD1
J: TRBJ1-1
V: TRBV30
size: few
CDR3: CAWSGAAGTANTEAFF
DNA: TGTGCCTGGAGTGGCGCGGCCGGGACAGCGAACACTGAAGCTTTCTTT

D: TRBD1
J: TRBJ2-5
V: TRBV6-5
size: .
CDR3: CASRRATGVETQYF
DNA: TGTGCCAGCAGACGGGCGACAGGGGTGGAGACCCAGTACTTC

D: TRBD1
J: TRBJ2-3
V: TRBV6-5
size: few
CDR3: CASSYSRGPADTQYF
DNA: TGTGCCAGCAGTTACTCGAGGGGGCCCGCAGATACGCAGTATTTT

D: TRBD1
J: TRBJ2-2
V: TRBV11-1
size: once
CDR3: CAISPAGQGATGELFF
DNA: TGTGCCATCAGCCCGGCGGGACAGGGTGCCACTGGGGAGCTGTTTTTT

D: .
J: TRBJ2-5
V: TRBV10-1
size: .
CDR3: CASSDQTQTGPETQHF
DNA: TGCGCCAGCAGCGATCAAACTCAGACAGGTCCAGAGACCCAGCACTTC

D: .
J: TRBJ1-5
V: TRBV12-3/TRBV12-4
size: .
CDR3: CASSLVVNQPQHF
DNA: TGTGCCAGCAGTTTGGTGGTCAATCAGCCCCAGCATTTT

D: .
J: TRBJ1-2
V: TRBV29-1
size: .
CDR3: CSSQPSGSAGYTF
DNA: TGCAGCTCACAGCCTTCAGGGTCGGCTGGCTACACCTTC

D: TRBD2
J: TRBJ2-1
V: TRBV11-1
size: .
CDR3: CASSSQLAGADNEQIF
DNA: TGTGCCAGCAGCTCTCAACTAGCGGGGGCAGACAATGAGCAGATCTTC

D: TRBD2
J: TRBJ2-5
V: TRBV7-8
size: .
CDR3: CASSPETSAFRETQYF
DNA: TGTGCCAGCAGCCCAGAGACTAGCGCCTTTAGGGAGACCCAGTACTTC

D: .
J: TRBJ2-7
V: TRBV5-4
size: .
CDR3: CASSSRLDENYEQYF
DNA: TGTGCCAGCAGCTCACGATTGGACGAGAACTACGAGCAGTACTTC

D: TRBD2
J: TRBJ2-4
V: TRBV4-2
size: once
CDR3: CASSHESTLAGGENTQYF
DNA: TGTGCCAGCAGCCATGAATCGACCCTAGCGGGAGGGGAAAACACTCAGTACTTC

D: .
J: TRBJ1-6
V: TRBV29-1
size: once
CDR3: CSVGQDNSHLHF
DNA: TGCAGCGTTGGACAGGATAATTCACACCTCCACTTT

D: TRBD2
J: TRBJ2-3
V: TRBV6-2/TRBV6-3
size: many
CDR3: CAGGTSGRADTQYF
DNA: TGTGCCGGTGGGACTAGCGGGAGGGCAGATACGCAGTATTTT

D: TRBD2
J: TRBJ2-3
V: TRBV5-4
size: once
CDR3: CVAGQIHTDTQYF
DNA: TGTGTAGCGGGACAAATACATACAGATACGCAGTATTTT

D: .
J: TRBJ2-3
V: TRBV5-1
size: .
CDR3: CASSLAPAATDTQYF
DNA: TGCGCCAGCAGCTTGGCGCCAGCGGCTACAGATACGCAGTATTTT

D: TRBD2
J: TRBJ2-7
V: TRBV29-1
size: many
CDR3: CSGNSGRPPYEQYF
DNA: TGCAGCGGGAATAGCGGGAGGCCCCCCTACGAGCAGTACTTC

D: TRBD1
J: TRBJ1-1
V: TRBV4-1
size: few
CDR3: CASSQADRKGEAFF
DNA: TGCGCCAGCAGCCAAGCGGACAGGAAAGGTGAAGCTTTCTTT

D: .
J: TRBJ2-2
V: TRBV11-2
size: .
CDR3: CASSLVALVGTRELFF
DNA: TGTGCCAGCAGCTTAGTGGCGCTAGTGGGAACCAGGGAGCTGTTCTTT